Each of the 10 T cell receptor beta chains below was sequenced from the same sample in a study of T cell repertoires in cytomegalovirus infection. These receptors' antigens are unknown. TCRdb re-analysed the reads in MiXCR, keeping a single row per CDR3 protein. This table has about 920,000 distinct CDR3 sequences, around 29% appearing once. Sequenced material: cultured CD8+ T cells from PBMCs, taken from culture after CMV antigen stimulation. The receptors shown here come from a human donor in good health (CMV status not recorded). Some clones in this sample may be carry-over from other donors' samples.

This clonotype was observed many times. V usage is TRBV7-6 and J usage is TRBJ1-2; D not resolved. CDR3 length: 14 residues. Trimming left V 5 bases short and J 3 bases short, with 13 bases between. Germline CDR1 and CDR2: SGHVS and FNYEAQ. CDR3: CASSPGPGDYGYTF. DNA for the CDR3: TGTGCCAGCAGCCCCGGCCCCGGGGACTATGGCTACACCTTC. The variable domain in full, with the rest retrieved from reference TRBV7-6 and TRBJ1-2, is GAGVSQSPRYKVTKRGQDVALRCDPISGHVSLYWYRQALGQGPEFLTYFNYEAQQDKSGLPNDRFSAERPEGSISTLTIQRTEQRDSAMYRCASSPGPGDYGYTFGSGTRLTVV.

This clonotype turned up a few times. This chain connects TRBV6-5 to TRBJ1-2, with no clear D. The CDR3 runs 11 residues. Germline CDR1 reads MNHEY; CDR2 reads SVGAGI. The V end lost 7 bases, the J end lost 8 bases, and 11 bases lay between the germline ends. CDR3 coding DNA: TGTGCCAGCAATGGTAGTAAGGGCTACACCTTC. Translating it yields CASNGSKGYTF.

The chain is built from TRBV29-1 and TRBJ1-2, with no clear D. The CDR3 has 13 residues. Germline assignment: CDR1 SQVTM and CDR2 ANQGSEA. V was clipped by 3 bases and J by 5 bases, with 13 bases between them. For the CDR3, the DNA is TGCAGCGTTGACTCGGCGGAGATATATGGCTACACCTTC. It encodes CSVDSAEIYGYTF.

This clonotype was recorded many times. The chain has TRBV7-2 and TRBJ1-2, with a weak D call TRBD1 (5 bases). The CDR3 totals 17 residues. Trimming removed 1 base at V and 3 bases at J, with 18 bases between. The germline CDR1 and CDR2 sequences are SGHTA and FQGNSA. The CDR3 spells CASSLGTIFRVDYGYTF. CDR3 in DNA: TGTGCCAGCAGCTTAGGGACAATCTTCCGTGTGGACTATGGCTACACCTTC.

The chain carries TRBV19 and TRBJ1-1, with D possibly matching TRBD1 (6 bases). The CDR3 totals 16 residues. Germline V gene data show CDR1 as LNHDA and CDR2 as SQIVND (reference sequence). Deletions cut 5 bases from V and 4 bases from J, with 20 bases between. The CDR3 sequence: CASSVRGGSSPTEAFF. As DNA, the CDR3 is TGTGCCAGTAGTGTCCGAGGGGGGTCGAGCCCCACTGAAGCTTTCTTT.

The rearrangement uses TRBV7-7 and TRBJ2-1; maybe TRBD2 (6 bases). Germline V lookup: CDR1 SSHAT, CDR2 FNYEAQ (reference sequence). This CDR3 is 13 amino acids long. The CDR3 loop reads CASGPGLNNEQFF. The CDR3 nucleotides are TGTGCTAGCGGCCCGGGACTTAACAATGAGCAGTTCTTC.

The chain joins TRBV12-5 to TRBJ1-2, with 9 bases matching TRBD1. CDR3 length: 14 amino acids. Germline V gene data show CDR1 as LGHNT and CDR2 as FRNRAP. The V and J ends lost 3 bases and 6 bases, in that order; junction bases with no gene match: 5. As DNA, the CDR3 is TGTGCTAGTGGTTTTGGACAGGGGAAGGATGGCTACACCTTC. Its translation: CASGFGQGKDGYTF.

This clonotype has only a few counts. V gene TRBV7-6 combines with J gene TRBJ2-6, with D perhaps matching TRBD1 (6 bases). The ends were cut back, 2 bases at V and 9 bases at J, with 14 bases in the middle. From germline, CDR1 is SGHVS and CDR2 FNYEAQ. The CDR3 contains 15 residues. The CDR3 DNA reads TGTGCCAGCAGCTTACCCTCTCAGGGGCTCAACGTCCTGACTTTC. Protein sequence: CASSLPSQGLNVLTF.

This chain connects TRBV7-9 to TRBJ1-3; 7 bases agree with TRBD1. Germline V gives CDR1 SEHNR, CDR2 FQNEAQ (reference sequence). The CDR3 sequence is 15 residues long. Trimming removed 2 bases from V and 7 bases from J; junction bases left unmatched: 8. The CDR3 DNA is TGTGCCAGCAGCTTACCGGGACAGACATCGAACACCATATATTTT. Protein product: CASSLPGQTSNTIYF.

V gene TRBV6-1 combines with J gene TRBJ2-7, with D hard to call. The CDR3 has 12 amino acids. Germline assignment: CDR1 MNHNS and CDR2 SASEGT. The ends were cut back, 7 bases at V and 2 bases at J, with 9 bases in the middle. The CDR3 nucleotides read TGTGCCAGCACCTACGGACCCTACGAGCAGTACGTC. Protein: CASTYGPYEQYV.